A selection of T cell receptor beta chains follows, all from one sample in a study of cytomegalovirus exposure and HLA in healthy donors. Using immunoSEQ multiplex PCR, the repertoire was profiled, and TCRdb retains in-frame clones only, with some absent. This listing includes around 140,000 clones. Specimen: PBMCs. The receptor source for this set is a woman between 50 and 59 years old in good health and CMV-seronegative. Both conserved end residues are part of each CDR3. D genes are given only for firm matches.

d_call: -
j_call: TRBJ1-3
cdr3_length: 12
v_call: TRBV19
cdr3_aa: CASSQLSNTIYF
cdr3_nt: TGTGCCAGTAGCCAACTATCAAACACCATATATTTT

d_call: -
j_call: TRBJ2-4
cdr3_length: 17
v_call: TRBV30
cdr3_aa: CAWSRRLAELAKNIQYF
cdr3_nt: TGTGCCTGGAGTAGGCGTTTAGCGGAGCTAGCCAAAAACATTCAGTACTTC

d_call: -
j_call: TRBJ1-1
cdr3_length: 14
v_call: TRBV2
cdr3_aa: CASSIRPGDTEAFF
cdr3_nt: TGTGCCAGCAGCATACGCCCCGGAGACACTGAAGCTTTCTTT

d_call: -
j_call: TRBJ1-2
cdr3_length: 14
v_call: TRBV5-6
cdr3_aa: CASSLAQADYGYTF
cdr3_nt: TGTGCCAGCAGCTTGGCACAGGCCGACTATGGCTACACCTTC

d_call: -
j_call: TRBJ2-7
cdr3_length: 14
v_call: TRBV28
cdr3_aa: CASSSPGISYEQYF
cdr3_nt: TGTGCCAGCAGTTCACCCGGGATCTCCTACGAGCAGTACTTC

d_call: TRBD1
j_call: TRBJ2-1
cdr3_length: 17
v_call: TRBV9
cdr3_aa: CASSDTRGQGALNEQFF
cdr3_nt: TGTGCCAGCAGCGACACGAGAGGACAGGGGGCTTTAAATGAGCAGTTCTTC

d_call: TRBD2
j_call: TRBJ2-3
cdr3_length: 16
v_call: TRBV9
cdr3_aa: CASSARLADSTDTQYF
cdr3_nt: TGTGCCAGCAGCGCCAGACTAGCGGATAGCACAGATACGCAGTATTTT

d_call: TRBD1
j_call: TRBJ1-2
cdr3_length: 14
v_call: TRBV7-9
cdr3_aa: CASSKRTGGDGYTF
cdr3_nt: TGTGCCAGCAGCAAGCGGACAGGGGGCGATGGCTACACCTTC

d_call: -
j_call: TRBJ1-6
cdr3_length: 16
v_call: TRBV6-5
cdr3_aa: CASSYSADSYNSPLHF
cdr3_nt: TGTGCCAGCAGTTACTCGGCAGACTCCTATAATTCACCCCTCCACTTT

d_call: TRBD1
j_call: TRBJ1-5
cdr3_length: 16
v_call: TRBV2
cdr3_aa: CASSPSGQGFNQPQHF
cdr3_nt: TGTGCCAGCAGTCCTTCGGGACAGGGGTTCAATCAGCCCCAGCATTTT

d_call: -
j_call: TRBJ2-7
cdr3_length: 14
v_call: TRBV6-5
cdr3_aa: CASSFEQGPYEQYF
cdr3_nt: TGTGCCAGCAGTTTTGAACAGGGCCCCTACGAGCAGTACTTC

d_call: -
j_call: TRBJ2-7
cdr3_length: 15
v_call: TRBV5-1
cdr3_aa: CASSLIPGQVNEQYF
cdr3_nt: TGCGCCAGCAGCTTGATCCCAGGACAAGTGAACGAGCAGTACTTC

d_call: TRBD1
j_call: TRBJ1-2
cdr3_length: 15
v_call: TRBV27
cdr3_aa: CASSPRDSLWGGYTF
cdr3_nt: TGTGCCAGCAGCCCTAGGGACAGCCTTTGGGGTGGCTACACCTTC

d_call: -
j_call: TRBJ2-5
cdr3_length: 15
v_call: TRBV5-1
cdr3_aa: CASSLVVGSQETQYF
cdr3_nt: TGCGCCAGCAGCTTGGTCGTTGGGAGCCAAGAGACCCAGTACTTC

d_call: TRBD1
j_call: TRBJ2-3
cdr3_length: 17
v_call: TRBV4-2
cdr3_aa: CASSQARTGAPTDTQYF
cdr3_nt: TGTGCCAGCAGCCAAGCCAGGACAGGGGCACCCACAGATACGCAGTATTTT

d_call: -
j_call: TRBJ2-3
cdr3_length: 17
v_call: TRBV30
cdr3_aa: CAWSALGYGASTDTQYF
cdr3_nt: TGTGCCTGGAGTGCCCTGGGATATGGGGCCTCCACAGATACGCAGTATTTT

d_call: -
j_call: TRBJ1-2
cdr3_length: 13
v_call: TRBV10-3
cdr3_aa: CAISGTGSAGYTF
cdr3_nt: TGTGCCATCAGTGGAACAGGCTCCGCGGGCTACACCTTC

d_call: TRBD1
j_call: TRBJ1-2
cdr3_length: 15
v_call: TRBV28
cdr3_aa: CASSSTDRVYYGYTF
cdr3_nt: TGTGCCAGCAGTTCCACCGACAGGGTGTACTATGGCTACACCTTC

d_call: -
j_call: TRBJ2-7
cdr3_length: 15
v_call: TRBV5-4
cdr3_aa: CASSAPGLVGHEQYF
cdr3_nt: TGTGCCAGCAGCGCCCCCGGACTGGTTGGCCACGAGCAGTACTTC

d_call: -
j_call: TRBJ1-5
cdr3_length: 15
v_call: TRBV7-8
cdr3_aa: CASSSVQLINQPQHF
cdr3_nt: TGTGCCAGCAGCTCGGTACAGTTGATCAATCAGCCCCAGCATTTT

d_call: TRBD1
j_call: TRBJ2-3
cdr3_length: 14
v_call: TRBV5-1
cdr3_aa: CASSQRQGLDTQYF
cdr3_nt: TGCGCCAGCAGCCAAAGACAGGGCTTAGATACGCAGTATTTT

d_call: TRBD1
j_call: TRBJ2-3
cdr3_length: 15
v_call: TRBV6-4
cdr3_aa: CASSDNGQGADTQYF
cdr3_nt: TGTGCCAGCAGTGATAATGGGCAGGGGGCAGATACGCAGTATTTT

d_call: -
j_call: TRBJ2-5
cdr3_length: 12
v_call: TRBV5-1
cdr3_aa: CASSLDQEFQYF
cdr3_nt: TGCGCCAGCAGCTTGGATCAGGAATTCCAGTACTTC

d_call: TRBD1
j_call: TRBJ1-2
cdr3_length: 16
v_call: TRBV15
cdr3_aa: CATSRGNRGLVYGYTF
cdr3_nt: TGTGCCACCAGCAGAGGAAACAGGGGGCTGGTCTATGGCTACACCTTC

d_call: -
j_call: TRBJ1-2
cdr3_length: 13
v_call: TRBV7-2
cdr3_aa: CASSLKGNYGYTF
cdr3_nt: TGTGCCAGCAGCTTAAAGGGGAACTATGGCTACACCTTC

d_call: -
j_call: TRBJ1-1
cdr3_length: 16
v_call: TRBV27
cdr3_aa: CASSLSRGRRGTEAFF
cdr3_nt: TGTGCCAGCAGTTTATCAAGAGGACGACGGGGCACTGAAGCTTTCTTT

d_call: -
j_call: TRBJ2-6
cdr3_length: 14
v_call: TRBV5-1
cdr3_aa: CASSLVTGANVLTF
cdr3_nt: TGCGCCAGCAGCTTGGTTACTGGGGCCAACGTCCTGACTTTC

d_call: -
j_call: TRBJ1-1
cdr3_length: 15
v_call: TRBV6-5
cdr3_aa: CASSYDRPRNTEAFF
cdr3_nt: TGTGCCAGCAGTTATGACAGGCCGCGGAACACTGAAGCTTTCTTT

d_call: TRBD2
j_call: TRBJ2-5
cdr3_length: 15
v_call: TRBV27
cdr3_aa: CASTRTSGTQETQYF
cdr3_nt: TGTGCCAGCACTCGGACTAGCGGAACACAAGAGACCCAGTACTTC

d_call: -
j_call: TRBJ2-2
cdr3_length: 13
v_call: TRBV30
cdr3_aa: CAWGQLNTGELFF
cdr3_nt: TGTGCCTGGGGACAGCTTAACACCGGGGAGCTGTTTTTT

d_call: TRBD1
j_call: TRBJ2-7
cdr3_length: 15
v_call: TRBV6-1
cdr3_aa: CASLSPRTGYDEQYF
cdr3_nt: TGTGCCAGCCTTTCCCCGAGGACAGGATATGACGAGCAGTACTTC

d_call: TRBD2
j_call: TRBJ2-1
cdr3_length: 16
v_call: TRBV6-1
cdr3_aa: CASSGSLAGSYNEQFF
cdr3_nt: TGTGCCAGCAGTGGATCCCTAGCGGGCTCCTACAATGAGCAGTTCTTC

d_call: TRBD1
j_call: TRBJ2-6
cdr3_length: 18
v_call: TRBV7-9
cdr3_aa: CASSSTRDRGSGANVLTF
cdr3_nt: TGTGCCAGCAGCTCTACCCGGGACAGGGGCTCTGGGGCCAACGTCCTGACTTTC

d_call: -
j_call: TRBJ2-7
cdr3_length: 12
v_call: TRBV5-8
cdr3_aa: CASSLRAYEQYF
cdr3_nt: TGTGCCAGCAGCTTACGGGCCTACGAGCAGTACTTC

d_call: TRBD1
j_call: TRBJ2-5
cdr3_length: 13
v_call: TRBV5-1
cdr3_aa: CASSEGAPETQYF
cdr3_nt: TGCGCCAGCAGTGAGGGGGCCCCTGAGACCCAGTACTTC

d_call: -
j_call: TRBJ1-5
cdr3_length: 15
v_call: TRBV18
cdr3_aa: CASSPPGISNQPQHF
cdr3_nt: TGTGCCAGCTCACCCCCGGGAATTAGCAATCAGCCCCAGCATTTT

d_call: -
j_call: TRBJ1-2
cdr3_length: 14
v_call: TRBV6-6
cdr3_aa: CASSYSGSGAGVTF
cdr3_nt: TGTGCCAGCAGTTACTCGGGAAGTGGAGCGGGTGTCACCTTC